The 30 T cell receptor beta chains presented below share a single source sample, sequenced in a study of blood T cell repertoires in COVID-19. TCRdb's table, derived via immunoSEQ multiplex PCR, lists solely in-frame clones and lacks some. The sample lists about 100,000 clones; approximately 89% were seen once. What was sequenced was peripheral blood. The receptors stem from a woman aged 25-40 years with acute or convalescent COVID-19.

The rearrangement uses TRBV11-2 and TRBJ2-5; D is undetermined. Germline V gene lookup returns CDR1 SGHAT and CDR2 FQNNGV. The CDR3 consists of 14 residues. V was clipped by 7 bases and J by 2 bases, with 14 bases between them. Here the CDR3 reads CASTFRTVQETQYF. The CDR3 nucleotides are TGTGCCAGCACCTTCCGCACAGTACAAGAGACCCAGTACTTC.

Written as DNA, the CDR3 is TGTGCCACCAGTGACTCGACAGGAGGTCGCTATGGCTACACCTTC. It specifies CATSDSTGGRYGYTF. V is TRBV24-1 and J is TRBJ1-2; possibly TRBD1 for D (6 bases). V was trimmed by 4 bases and J by 4 bases, leaving 15 bases between them. The CDR3 totals 15 residues. The germline gives CDR1 KGHDR, CDR2 SFDVKD.

The V call is TRBV9, the J call TRBJ1-6; D not certain. The CDR3 length is 14 residues. V lost 2 bases and J 9 bases, leaving 12 bases between the germline ends. Germline CDR1 and CDR2: SGDLS and YYNGEE. The CDR3 coding sequence is TGTGCCAGCAGCGTTGGAGGGCTGGGTTCACCCCTCCACTTT. Protein sequence: CASSVGGLGSPLHF.

This chain connects TRBV5-1 to TRBJ1-2; possibly TRBD1 for D (5 bases). Germline CDR1 reads SGHRS; CDR2 reads YFSETQ. Deletions cut 2 bases from V and 0 bases from J, with 17 bases between. This CDR3 region has 17 residues. CDR3 DNA: TGCGCCAGCAGCTTCTACGGGGGGATAGGGTCTAACTATGGCTACACCTTC. Amino acids: CASSFYGGIGSNYGYTF.

CDR3 nucleotide sequence: TGTGCCAGCAGCGACCTTGGGGGGGCTTTCAAGAACACTGAAGCTTTCTTT. It encodes CASSDLGGAFKNTEAFF. J is TRBJ1-1 and V is TRBV9; possible D gene TRBD1, 6 bases. The V end lost 3 bases, the J end lost 1 base, and 19 bases lay between the germline ends. This CDR3 has 17 amino acids. CDR1 and CDR2 from the germline V gene are SGDLS and YYNGEE.

The chain has TRBV7-9 and TRBJ1-4; 12 nucleotides align to TRBD1. The V gene's germline CDR1 is SEHNR and CDR2 FQNEAQ (reference sequence). V was clipped by 5 bases and J by 8 bases; unmatched bases: 3. The CDR3 loop spans 14 amino acids. CDR3 amino acids: CASSTGTGGEKLFF. In DNA, the CDR3 is TGTGCCAGCAGCACCGGGACAGGGGGCGAAAAACTGTTTTTT.

The CDR3 loop is CASTHRVAEQYF. The CDR3 DNA is TGTGCCAGCACCCACAGGGTCGCGGAGCAGTACTTC. The gene calls are TRBV12-3 or TRBV12-4 and TRBJ2-7, with a possible D match to TRBD1 (6 bases). The CDR3 sequence is 12 residues long. The V end lost 7 bases, the J end lost 7 bases, and 14 bases lay between the germline ends.

This chain uses TRBV4-1 with TRBJ2-7; maybe TRBD1 (7 bases). V was pared by 0 bases and J by 3 bases, with 15 bases between. This CDR3 contains 16 residues. Looked up from germline, CDR1 is MGHRA and CDR2 is YSYEKL. The CDR3 here is CASSQDLGRGVYEQYF. In DNA form, the CDR3 reads TGCGCCAGCAGCCAAGATCTTGGCAGGGGGGTCTACGAGCAGTACTTC.

V is TRBV2 and J is TRBJ2-2; D remains ambiguous. This CDR3 spans 12 amino acids. Germline CDR1 SNHLY, CDR2 FYNNEI. Trimming removed 7 bases from V and 2 bases from J, with 5 bases in between. The CDR3 loop reads CASTRNTGELFF. In DNA, the CDR3 is TGTGCCAGCACCCGTAACACCGGGGAGCTGTTTTTT.

The rearrangement joins TRBV13 to TRBJ1-3; 8 bases match TRBD1. V gave up 5 bases and J gave up 5 bases; unmatched junction bases: 17. Looked up from germline, CDR1 is PRHDT and CDR2 is FYEKMQ (reference sequence). The CDR3 is 18 amino acids. The CDR3 nucleotides are TGTGCCAGCAGCGCCTCGGTCGGGCAGGGGGCGCGCAGAAACACCATATATTTT. Its translation is CASSASVGQGARRNTIYF.

The V and J genes are TRBV2 and TRBJ2-7; TRBD1 is a possible D gene (5 bases). Trimming pared 8 bases from V and 0 bases from J, leaving 8 bases between. The CDR3 length is 12 residues. The V gene's germline CDR1 is SNHLY and CDR2 FYNNEI. The CDR3 spells CASFRDSYEQYF. CDR3 DNA sequence: TGTGCCAGCTTCAGGGACTCCTACGAGCAGTACTTC.

This chain joins TRBV10-2 and TRBJ2-7; perhaps TRBD1 as D (6 bases). Looked up from germline, CDR1 is WSHSY and CDR2 is SAAADI. Trimming took off 6 bases at V and 3 bases at J, with 9 bases between the two ends. The CDR3 contains 12 residues. CDR3 bases: TGCGCCAGCAGCGAACAGGGCTACGAGCAGTACTTC. This sequence encodes CASSEQGYEQYF.

This chain connects TRBV6-5 to TRBJ2-7; tentative D call: TRBD2 (6 bases). This CDR3 contains 13 residues. Germline V lookup: CDR1 MNHEY, CDR2 SVGAGI. Trimming took off 8 bases at V and 0 bases at J, with 11 bases between the two ends. CDR3 in amino acids: CASLGGLSYEQYF. For the CDR3, the DNA is TGTGCCAGCCTCGGGGGACTCTCCTACGAGCAGTACTTC.

This clone was counted between two and nine times. The V call is TRBV5-8, the J call TRBJ2-7; D perhaps matches TRBD1 (6 bases). V was shortened by 0 bases and J by 3 bases, with 10 bases between the two germline ends. The CDR3 is 14 residues long. Germline assignment: CDR1 SGHTS and CDR2 YDEGEE. CDR3: CASSLGPDSYEQYF. The CDR3 nucleotides read TGTGCCAGCAGCTTGGGACCGGACAGCTACGAGCAGTACTTC.

This sequence joins TRBV7-3 and TRBJ2-6; the match to TRBD1 covers 7 bases. This CDR3 region has 15 residues. Germline-derived CDR1 and CDR2 are SGHTA and FQGTGA. J gave up 4 bases and V 5 bases, and 5 bases lay outside the gene matches. Here the CDR3 reads CASSQQGIGANVLTF. In nucleotides, the CDR3 is TGTGCCAGCAGCCAACAGGGGATAGGGGCCAACGTCCTGACTTTC. The full variable domain, its missing parts supplied by reference TRBV7-3 and TRBJ2-6, is GAGVSQTPSNKVTEKGKYVELRCDPISGHTALYWYRQSLGQGPEFLIYFQGTGAADDSGLPNDRFFAVRPEGSVSTLKIQRTERGDSAVYLCASSQQGIGANVLTFGAGSRLTVL.

The chain links TRBV5-1 to TRBJ1-5, with a tentative D call TRBD1 (5 bases). The germline V and J ends were trimmed by 4 bases and 4 bases, with 12 bases remaining between them. Germline V gene sequence: CDR1 SGHRS, CDR2 YFSETQ. This CDR3 has 14 residues. The CDR3 region has the DNA TGCGCCAGCAGCCCTGGACGGGGGAATCAGCCCCAGCATTTT. Protein product: CASSPGRGNQPQHF.

This sequence joins TRBV19 and TRBJ2-7; 9 bases agree with TRBD1. V shed 6 bases, J shed 6 bases, and the junction held 0 bases outside the gene matches. This CDR3 is built from 11 residues. Germline-derived CDR1 and CDR2 are LNHDA and SQIVND (reference sequence). CDR3 protein: CASRDRGEQYF. The CDR3 DNA follows: TGTGCCAGTAGGGACAGGGGCGAGCAGTACTTC.

The chain joins TRBV19 to TRBJ2-1; 7 positions agree with TRBD2. Germline V CDR1 and CDR2: LNHDA, SQIVND (reference sequence). The length of the CDR3 is 15 residues. The trim removed 5 bases at V and 7 bases at J, leaving 11 bases unmatched. The CDR3 nucleotides are TGTGCCAGTAGTCCATGGGGCGGGGGAGGAAATGAGCAGTTCTTC. Encoded protein: CASSPWGGGGNEQFF.

The V call is TRBV6-1, the J call TRBJ1-6, with a weak D call TRBD1 (5 bases). This CDR3 spans 15 amino acids. Per the germline V gene, CDR1 is MNHNS and CDR2 is SASEGT. The V end lost 5 bases, the J end lost 0 bases, and 8 bases lay between the germline ends. The CDR3 reads CASSWQGSYNSPLHF. The CDR3 DNA reads as TGTGCCAGCAGTTGGCAGGGCTCCTATAATTCACCCCTCCACTTT.

This chain links TRBV7-3 with TRBJ1-6; a weak D match, TRBD1 (5 bases). Germline V CDR1 and CDR2: SGHTA, FQGTGA. The CDR3 consists of 16 residues. The germline V and J ends were trimmed by 8 bases and 7 bases, with 21 bases remaining between them. The DNA for the CDR3 is TGTGCCAGCCTTATCTTTCGACAGCAGAACAATTCACCCCTCCACTTT. As protein: CASLIFRQQNNSPLHF.

The chain uses TRBV5-1 and TRBJ1-3; 9 positions agree with TRBD1. The CDR3 totals 16 residues. CDR1 and CDR2 from the germline V gene are SGHRS and YFSETQ. Trimming at V came to 4 bases and at J to 0 bases, leaving 5 bases not matched to a gene. The DNA of the CDR3 is TGCGCCAGCAGCCCACTGACAGGGGGCTCTGGAAACACCATATATTTT. Amino acids: CASSPLTGGSGNTIYF.

This clone was picked up one time. The chain couples TRBV11-2 to TRBJ2-7; D gene ambiguous. The ends were cut back, 8 bases at V and 5 bases at J, with 10 bases in the middle. The CDR3 covers 11 residues. Germline lookup yields CDR1 SGHAT and CDR2 FQNNGV. The CDR3 DNA reads TGTGCCAGCGGCTACTACGACGAGCAGTACTTC. Its protein is CASGYYDEQYF.

The chain couples TRBV7-3 to TRBJ1-6, with 8 positions matching TRBD1. The length of the CDR3 is 14 residues. Germline trimming cut 5 bases from V and 10 bases from J; bases unmatched to any gene: 7. CDR1 and CDR2 (germline): SGHTA, FQGTGA. CDR3 region: CASSRTGGGSPLHF. CDR3 sequence (DNA): TGTGCCAGCAGCAGAACAGGGGGAGGATCACCCCTCCACTTT.

The genes are TRBV12-3 or TRBV12-4 and TRBJ1-4, with TRBD1 as a possible D gene (6 bases). V lost 5 bases, J lost 11 bases, and 15 bases lay in between. The CDR3 loop spans 13 amino acids. The CDR3 region is CASSKLRGGKLFF. CDR3 coding DNA: TGTGCCAGCAGTAAACTGAGGGGGGGGAAACTGTTTTTT.

The chain carries TRBV24-1 and TRBJ1-5; D not certain. The germline V and J ends were trimmed by 7 bases and 3 bases, with 6 bases remaining between them. There are 12 residues in the CDR3. Germline-derived CDR1 and CDR2 are KGHDR and SFDVKD. CDR3 sequence reads: CATSSSNQPQHF. DNA for the CDR3: TGTGCCACCAGCAGTTCCAATCAGCCCCAGCATTTT.

CDR3 amino acids: CASSVTGSDTEAFF. CDR3 coding DNA: TGTGCCAGCAGTGTGACAGGGTCGGACACTGAAGCTTTCTTT. The chain uses TRBV2 and TRBJ1-1; TRBD1 agrees at 7 bases. Trimming took 4 bases from V and 3 from J; bases not matched to a gene: 5. The CDR3 has 14 residues. The germline V gene encodes CDR1 SNHLY and CDR2 FYNNEI.

The rearrangement uses TRBV24-1 and TRBJ1-4; D unresolved. This CDR3 comprises 13 residues. Germline CDR1 is KGHDR and CDR2 is SFDVKD. V was pared by 10 bases and J by 0 bases, with 8 bases between. The CDR3 bases are TGTGCCACGAACAGTGCAACTAATGAAAAACTGTTTTTT. Protein sequence: CATNSATNEKLFF.

CDR3 coding DNA: TGTGCCAGTAGTATAGGGACAGGGTTCTACGAGCAGTACTTC. Its translation is CASSIGTGFYEQYF. This chain uses TRBV19 with TRBJ2-7, with 8 bases fitting TRBD1. Germline V lookup: CDR1 LNHDA, CDR2 SQIVND (reference sequence). The CDR3 extends over 14 amino acids. With 1 base clipped from V and 3 bases from J, the junction kept 2 bases outside the gene matches. The full variable domain, rest sourced from reference TRBV19 and TRBJ2-7, is DGGITQSPKYLFRKEGQNVTLSCEQNLNHDAMYWYRQDPGQGLRLIYYSQIVNDFQKGDIAEGYSVSREKKESFPLTVTSAQKNPTAFYLCASSIGTGFYEQYFGPGTRLTVT.

This chain uses TRBV5-5 with TRBJ1-6; TRBD1 might be the D (5 bases). Germline V gene data show CDR1 as SGHKS and CDR2 as YYEKEE (reference sequence). V was trimmed by 0 bases and J by 7 bases, leaving 14 bases between them. The CDR3 has 16 amino acids. CDR3 residues: CASSLVPGIANSPLHF. Written as DNA, the CDR3 is TGTGCCAGCAGCTTGGTTCCAGGGATCGCAAATTCACCCCTCCACTTT.

This rearrangement joins TRBV7-9 to TRBJ1-1, with TRBD1 matching 9 bases. Germline V gene lookup returns CDR1 SEHNR and CDR2 FQNEAQ (reference sequence). The length of the CDR3 is 15 residues. Trimming removed 3 bases from V and 2 bases from J; junction bases left unmatched: 4. CDR3 residues: CASSFPTGGNTEAFF. In DNA form, the CDR3 reads TGTGCCAGCAGCTTCCCGACAGGGGGAAACACTGAAGCTTTCTTT.